The source of this TCR beta chain is a study of CD8+CD57+ T cells in acquired aplastic anemia. About the study: Each DNA sample taken from sorted CD4+ and CD8+ cells came to about 3 ug on average. Study-level findings and limits: Simpson's diversity of CD8+ cells was not significantly different in patients compared with controls. There were 25 to 30 CD8+ CDR3 sequences that occurred in both patients and controls.

Only patients with CD8+CD57+ cell expansion on flow cytometry were chosen for sequencing. Severe acquired aplastic anemia was the diagnosis recorded for all patients. Germline CDR1 and CDR2: SGHDN and FVKESK. The CDR3 has 16 amino acids. Trimming pared 2 bases from V and 0 bases from J, leaving 14 bases between. Genomic DNA, serving as template, underwent TCR beta VDJ and CDR3 profiling. TCRdb re-analysed the reads in MiXCR, keeping a single row per CDR3 protein. The repertoire has roughly 180,000 distinct CDR3 sequences, roughly 50% of them found once; the top ten carry 10% to 15%. Notes on this clonotype: Its antigen is currently unknown.

What was sequenced was sorted CD4+, CD8+, or CD8+CD57+ T cells (not recorded which) from PBMCs. This chain uses TRBV14 with TRBJ2-7; D is undetermined. This receptor was taken from a human donor with aplastic anemia. In DNA, the CDR3 is TGTGCCAGCAGCCAATTCGACGGCAGATCCTCCTACGAGCAGTACTTC. Amino acid sequence: CASSQFDGRSSYEQYF. Variable domain in full (rest from reference TRBV14 and TRBJ2-7): EAGVTQFPSHSVIEKGQTVTLRCDPISGHDNLYWYRRVMGKEIKFLLHFVKESKQDESGMPNNRFLAERTGGTYSTLKVQPAELEDSGVYFCASSQFDGRSSYEQYFGPGTRLTVT.